This T cell receptor beta chain was observed in a study of blood T cell repertoires in COVID-19. The overall study: The United States, Italy and Spain supplied acute and convalescent COVID-19 samples. T cells, B-cell-depleted T cells, or PBMCs provided the cDNA or gDNA that served as material.

The authors' processing: Nucleated cell number was recorded as an estimate derived from reference gene primer amplification. This table comes from immunoSEQ multiplex PCR, and its TCRdb copy is limited to in-frame clones, with some not included. That table is the source of V, J and clone size, and D and trimming were worked out from the DNA. Of fewer than 200,000 clones in the sample, 65% to 85% are singletons; the top ten hold approximately 4%. The CDR3 sequence is 15 residues long. Germline V gene data show CDR1 as MNHEY and CDR2 as SVGAGI. Germline trimming cut 7 bases from V and 3 bases from J; bases unmatched to any gene: 5. Ages ranged from roughly 18 to 100 years, with residence in approximately 23 US areas.

This chain connects TRBV6-5 to TRBJ2-7, with 14 bases aligning to TRBD2. This TCR was sampled from a woman between 50 and 59 years old in a cohort exposed to, infected with or recovered from COVID-19 (not recorded which). Source material: PBMCs or T cells enriched from blood (not recorded which). CDR3 region: CASTGGTSGSYEQYF. CDR3 nucleotides: TGTGCCAGCACCGGGGGGACTAGCGGGAGCTACGAGCAGTACTTC.